The present T cell receptor (beta chain) was sequenced within a study of shared clonotypes between healthy human individuals. Sequencing was performed with immunoSEQ multiplex PCR; in TCRdb, only in-frame clones are kept and a portion is missing. The sample includes about 2.2 million clones, approximately 92% of them seen just once. CD45RO negativity and positive selection for CCR7 defined naive CD8 cells, a population that excluded terminally differentiated effector memory CD45RA+ cells. Germline V lookup: CDR1 SGDLS, CDR2 YYNGEE. This CDR3 has 16 amino acids. After removal of 5 bases from V and 1 base from J, the junction contained 12 bases not matched to a gene.

The sample taken for sequencing was naive CD8+ T cells from PBMCs. The gene calls are TRBV9 and TRBJ2-7, with TRBD1 matching over 7 bases. This clonotype was obtained from a man younger than 35 in good health. Some clones in this sample may be carry-over from other donors' samples. The CDR3 DNA reads as TGTGCCAGCAGTCAGAGCCGGGACAGCGTATCCTACGAGCAGTACTTC. The encoded protein is CASSQSRDSVSYEQYF. Looking up the rest from reference TRBV9 and TRBJ2-7 gives the full variable domain: DSGVTQTPKHLITATGQRVTLRCSPRSGDLSVYWYQQSLDQGLQFLIQYYNGEERAKGNILERFSAQQFPDLHSELNLSSLELGDSALYFCASSQSRDSVSYEQYFGPGTRLTVT.